Below, 30 T cell receptor beta chains from the same sample are listed, as sequenced in a study of OX40 agonist ivuxolimab in advanced cancers. Produced via immunoSEQ multiplex PCR; TCRdb's table is partial and in-frame only. The sample includes some 71,000 clones, about four fifths of them seen just once. Sequenced here: CD4+ or CD8+ T cells sorted from blood, sampled in a trial of the OX40 agonist ivuxolimab. These receptors were taken from an adult with an advanced solid tumor such as melanoma, head and neck, liver or kidney cancer.

The CDR3 DNA reads as TGCGCCAGCAGTAGCGCGGGCCAAAACGAGCAGTACTTC. This encodes CASSSAGQNEQYF. The V call is TRBV10-1, the J call TRBJ2-7; tentative D call: TRBD2 (5 bases). The CDR3 is 13 residues long. The germline V gene encodes CDR1 WNHNN and CDR2 SYGVQD (reference sequence). Trimming removed 5 bases from V and 5 bases from J, with 13 bases in between.

V usage is TRBV9 and J usage is TRBJ1-4, with D hard to call. This CDR3 has 13 residues. Trimming pared 1 base from V and 7 bases from J, leaving 8 bases between. CDR1 and CDR2 from the germline V gene are SGDLS and YYNGEE. The CDR3 nucleotides read TGTGCCAGCAGCGTAATGGTGGGTGAAAAACTGTTTTTT. This encodes CASSVMVGEKLFF.

This chain links TRBV6-5 with TRBJ2-7; D gene uncertain. V lost 5 bases and J 5 bases, leaving 13 bases between the germline ends. The CDR3 contains 13 residues. Per germline, CDR1 MNHEY and CDR2 SVGAGI. DNA of the CDR3: TGTGCCAGCAGTCAAAAATACGCCGACGAGCAGTACTTC. Protein sequence: CASSQKYADEQYF.

The V and J genes are TRBV9 and TRBJ2-1; D uncertain. Trimming cost V 4 bases and J 2 bases, with 10 bases left between them. From germline, CDR1 is SGDLS and CDR2 YYNGEE. The CDR3 spans 14 residues. CDR3 residues: CASSPRSTYNEQFF. CDR3 DNA: TGTGCCAGCAGCCCCCGGAGTACCTACAATGAGCAGTTCTTC.

This clone was observed a single time. The V call is TRBV11-2, the J call TRBJ2-1; 8 nucleotides agree with TRBD2. V lost 1 base to trimming and J lost 7 bases; unmatched junction nucleotides: 6. CDR3 size: 15 residues. Per the germline V gene, CDR1 is SGHAT and CDR2 is FQNNGV. The CDR3 nucleotides are TGTGCCAGCAGCTTAGTCGGGAGGGCCGGTAATGAGCAGTTCTTC. Translation: CASSLVGRAGNEQFF.

This clone was picked up one time. The gene calls are TRBV6-4 and TRBJ1-6; D may be TRBD1 (5 bases). V was cut by 2 bases and J by 9 bases, with 17 bases left in between. The CDR3 consists of 16 residues. Germline values: CDR1 MRHNA, CDR2 SNTAGT. CDR3 DNA: TGTGCCAGCAGTGACCCCCTCCCCCAGGGAGTTTCACCCCTCCACTTT. It encodes CASSDPLPQGVSPLHF.

J is TRBJ1-2 and V is TRBV7-9; D might be TRBD1 (5 bases). Germline V CDR1 and CDR2: SEHNR, FQNEAQ (reference sequence). The V gene lost 4 bases and the J gene lost 4 bases, with 13 bases spanning the gap. There are 14 residues in the CDR3. The CDR3 DNA reads TGTGCCAGCAGCTCTGACAACACAGGCTATGGCTACACCTTC. It yields the protein CASSSDNTGYGYTF. Full variable domain (remainder filled in from reference TRBV7-9 and TRBJ1-2): DTGVSQNPRHKITKRGQNVTFRCDPISEHNRLYWYRQTLGQGPEFLTYFQNEAQLEKSRLLSDRFSAERPKGSFSTLEIQRTEQGDSAMYLCASSSDNTGYGYTFGSGTRLTVV.

The chain has TRBV2 and TRBJ1-1; D is unclear. Germline V gene sequence: CDR1 SNHLY, CDR2 FYNNEI. The CDR3 is 14 amino acids. Trimming removed 6 bases at V and 1 base at J, with 12 bases between. Written as DNA, the CDR3 is TGTGCCAGCAGGACGGACGCAACGAACACTGAAGCTTTCTTT. Translating gives CASRTDATNTEAFF.

This chain's CDR3 is CATSSGRGGYEQYF. The CDR3 DNA follows: TGTGCCACCAGCAGCGGACGGGGAGGGTACGAGCAGTACTTC. V and J are TRBV15 and TRBJ2-7; 7 bases agree with TRBD2. V lost 3 bases, J lost 4 bases, and 6 bases stayed unmatched. The germline CDR1 and CDR2 sequences are LNHNV and YYDKDF (reference sequence). This CDR3 is built from 14 residues.

The V gene is TRBV25-1, the J gene TRBJ1-1; TRBD1 aligns across 8 bases. V shed 5 bases and J 0 bases; nucleotides not matched to a gene: 2. The CDR3 totals 14 residues. Germline V CDR1 and CDR2: MGHDK, SYGVNS. In nucleotides, the CDR3 is TGTGCCAGCAGTAAGGACAGGGTGAACACTGAAGCTTTCTTT. It translates to CASSKDRVNTEAFF.

This chain joins TRBV7-3 and TRBJ2-1; TRBD2 aligns across 12 bases. This CDR3 contains 15 residues. V lost 5 bases, J lost 13 bases, and 12 bases stayed unmatched. Germline V gives CDR1 SGHTA, CDR2 FQGTGA. The CDR3 is CASSPTSSGGAGQFF. The CDR3 DNA follows: TGTGCCAGCAGCCCCACCTCTAGCGGGGGGGCGGGTCAGTTCTTC.

This clone was seen just once. The chain has TRBV2 and TRBJ2-2; 8 bases agree with TRBD1. Germline CDR1 is SNHLY and CDR2 is FYNNEI. CDR3 length: 15 amino acids. Trimming took 5 bases from V and 4 from J; bases not matched to a gene: 6. The CDR3 DNA reads as TGTGCCAGCAGTCCGGGACAGGTTAGCACCGGGGAGCTGTTTTTT. This gives the protein CASSPGQVSTGELFF.

This chain uses TRBV11-2 with TRBJ2-7; D tentatively fits TRBD1 or TRBD2 (6 bases each). The length of the CDR3 is 16 residues. V was clipped by 1 base and J by 3 bases, with 16 bases between them. Germline loops: CDR1 SGHAT, CDR2 FQNNGV. CDR3 nucleotides: TGTGCCAGCAGCTTAGGGGGGGCAGGTAGGGACTACGAGCAGTACTTC. This translates into CASSLGGAGRDYEQYF.

The chain carries TRBV9 and TRBJ2-1, with unresolved D. The CDR3 contains 13 residues. The germline CDR1 and CDR2 sequences are SGDLS and YYNGEE. Deletions cut 2 bases from V and 5 bases from J, with 8 bases between. CDR3 sequence (DNA): TGTGCCAGCAGCGTCGGCCTTGACAATGAGCAGTTCTTC. It translates to CASSVGLDNEQFF.

The chain recombines TRBV6-5 with TRBJ2-3; TRBD2 agrees at 9 bases. Unmatched junction bases numbered 8, after V lost 7 bases and J lost 3 bases. The CDR3 is 15 amino acids. The V gene's germline CDR1 is MNHEY and CDR2 SVGAGI. The CDR3 reads CASTLTSGRTDTQYF. As DNA, the CDR3 is TGTGCCAGCACCTTGACTAGCGGACGTACAGATACGCAGTATTTT.

J is TRBJ1-2 and V is TRBV9; TRBD1 matches at 10 bases. The CDR3 runs to 15 residues. CDR1 SGDLS and CDR2 YYNGEE come from the germline V gene. J was trimmed by 5 bases and V by 3 bases; bases with no gene match: 7. CDR3 sequence (DNA): TGTGCCAGCAGCGACGCCGGGACAGGGGCTTATGGCTACACCTTC. Protein: CASSDAGTGAYGYTF.

The chain recombines TRBV7-2 with TRBJ1-4; tentative D call: TRBD1 (6 bases). The germline gives CDR1 SGHTA, CDR2 FQGNSA. Trimming stripped 8 bases from V and 2 bases from J, with 9 bases between. This CDR3 contains 13 residues. CDR3 DNA sequence: TGTGCCAGCCGCAGGGGCACTAATGAAAAACTGTTTTTT. Translated, it gives CASRRGTNEKLFF.

This rearrangement joins TRBV9 to TRBJ1-3, with D maybe TRBD1 (5 bases). Germline V CDR1 and CDR2: SGDLS, YYNGEE. V lost 7 bases and J lost 0, with 17 bases in between. The CDR3 sequence is 16 residues long. The CDR3 region is CASGGTSSFSGNTIYF. In DNA, the CDR3 is TGTGCCAGCGGGGGGACCAGCAGCTTCTCTGGAAACACCATATATTTT.

This clone was observed once. The J gene is TRBJ2-7, the V gene TRBV27; TRBD1 matches at 8 bases. The CDR3 loop spans 14 amino acids. J gave up 0 bases and V 7 bases, and 5 bases lay outside the gene matches. Germline lookup yields CDR1 MNHEY and CDR2 SMNVEV (reference sequence). In DNA form, the CDR3 reads TGTGCCAGCACCCGGACAGGGTCCTCCTACGAGCAGTACTTC. Translating it yields CASTRTGSSYEQYF.

V is TRBV6-1 and J is TRBJ1-2, with 9 bases lining up with TRBD1. The ends lost 4 bases at V and 11 bases at J; junction bases unmatched: 11. The CDR3 contains 14 residues. Germline V lookup: CDR1 MNHNS, CDR2 SASEGT. The CDR3 sequence: CASSADRGPGRYTF. CDR3 coding DNA: TGTGCCAGCAGTGCGGACAGGGGCCCAGGGAGATACACCTTC.

The chain combines TRBV27 with TRBJ1-2; 8 positions match TRBD1. The length of the CDR3 is 15 residues. The V gene's germline CDR1 is MNHEY and CDR2 SMNVEV (reference sequence). V dropped 3 bases and J dropped 4; count of bases not matched to a gene: 7. The CDR3 sequence: CASSLSGQGSYGYTF. CDR3 nucleotide sequence: TGTGCCAGCAGTTTGTCCGGACAGGGTTCCTATGGCTACACCTTC.

The rearrangement joins TRBV7-2 to TRBJ2-1, with D possibly called TRBD1 or TRBD2 (5 bases each). The CDR3 spans 14 residues. V lost 5 bases and J lost 7, with 15 bases in between. From germline, CDR1 is SGHTA and CDR2 FQGNSA. The CDR3 DNA reads as TGTGCCAGCAGCATGGGACCTCTTGGGAATGAGCAGTTCTTC. Encoded protein: CASSMGPLGNEQFF.

The chain couples TRBV2 to TRBJ2-3; unclear D gene. The CDR3 totals 16 residues. Germline CDR1 reads SNHLY; CDR2 reads FYNNEI. V was trimmed by 4 bases and J by 7 bases, leaving 21 bases between them. The CDR3: CASSGTRRSPLNTQYF. The CDR3 region has the DNA TGTGCCAGCAGTGGCACGCGTAGGAGCCCGCTCAATACGCAGTATTTT.

This rearrangement joins TRBV30 to TRBJ2-3; 14 bases line up with TRBD2. V shed 1 base and J 6 bases; nucleotides not matched to a gene: 3. The V gene's germline CDR1 is GTSNPN and CDR2 SVGIG (reference sequence). This CDR3 is built from 15 residues. The CDR3 sequence is CAWSGTSGGWDTQYF. CDR3 coding DNA: TGTGCCTGGAGTGGGACTAGCGGGGGGTGGGATACGCAGTATTTT.

The genes are TRBV7-9 and TRBJ2-5, with TRBD2 as a possible D gene (7 bases). V shed 5 bases and J shed 5 bases, with 21 bases lying between them. The CDR3 totals 16 residues. Germline V lookup: CDR1 SEHNR, CDR2 FQNEAQ (reference sequence). CDR3 sequence (DNA): TGTGCCAGCAGCGTGTGGGGGGGGGCCCCAAAGGAGACCCAGTACTTC. This encodes CASSVWGGAPKETQYF.

Only one count was recorded for this clone. The rearrangement joins TRBV5-1 to TRBJ1-2; 11 positions match TRBD1. Unmatched junction bases numbered 12, after V lost 4 bases and J lost 4 bases. This CDR3 contains 17 residues. CDR1 and CDR2 from the germline V gene are SGHRS and YFSETQ. The CDR3 region is CASSPDPGQGASYGYTF. As DNA, the CDR3 is TGCGCCAGCAGCCCAGATCCTGGACAGGGGGCCTCCTATGGCTACACCTTC.

This chain uses TRBV13 with TRBJ2-2, with D unclear. The CDR3 is 13 residues long. Trimming removed 3 bases from V and 5 bases from J, with 7 bases in between. CDR1 and CDR2 from the germline V gene are PRHDT and FYEKMQ (reference sequence). CDR3 in amino acids: CASSLAATGELFF. CDR3 coding DNA: TGTGCCAGCAGCTTGGCAGCAACCGGGGAGCTGTTTTTT.

The chain joins TRBV4-2 to TRBJ2-3; no reliable D call. The germline gives CDR1 LGHNA, CDR2 YNFKEQ. Trimming left V 3 bases short and J 3 bases short, with 13 bases between. The CDR3 has 15 residues. This CDR3 is CASSQGRVGTDTQYF. In nucleotides, the CDR3 is TGTGCCAGCAGCCAGGGAAGAGTTGGGACAGATACGCAGTATTTT.

The chain is built from TRBV6-1 and TRBJ1-2; TRBD1 agrees at 7 bases. Germline V gene sequence: CDR1 MNHNS, CDR2 SASEGT. V gave up 6 bases and J gave up 2 bases; unmatched junction bases: 0. There are 12 residues in the CDR3. CDR3 coding DNA: TGTGCCAGCAGGACAGGGAACTATGGCTACACCTTC. Protein product: CASRTGNYGYTF.

This chain links TRBV4-1 with TRBJ1-5; D unclear. This CDR3 is 15 amino acids long. The germline V gene has CDR1 MGHRA and CDR2 YSYEKL. The V gene lost 3 bases and the J gene lost 6 bases, with 15 bases spanning the gap. CDR3 coding DNA: TGCGCCAGCAGCCAGGCGGTATTTTCCGTTCAGCCCCAGCATTTT. Its protein is CASSQAVFSVQPQHF.